A selection of T cell receptor beta chains follows, all from one sample in a study of Ad26.COV2.S vaccination and SARS-CoV-2 variants. Data came from immunoSEQ multiplex PCR; TCRdb stores just in-frame clones and leaves some out. The sample contains around 450,000 clones, about 90% of which appear only once. This material consisted of peripheral blood, taken in a trial of Ad26.COV2.S vaccine versus placebo. Source of these receptors: a person between 18 and 59 years old who received the Ad26.COV2.S COVID-19 vaccine or a placebo. CDR3s include the opening cysteine and the closing phenylalanine or tryptophan. The D gene is left open where the match is weak. Where a row states a size, it is once, few, many or the class of an expanded clone; other rows omit it.

DNA: TGTGCCAGTAGTATGCTAGCGGGAGGATCGTACGAGCAGTACTTC
CDR3: CASSMLAGGSYEQYF
V: TRBV19
length: 15
D: TRBD2
J: TRBJ2-7
size: -

DNA: TGTGCCAGCAGACCCGGGTGGGAAGGGGAGCAGTACTTC
CDR3: CASRPGWEGEQYF
V: TRBV11-2
length: 13
D: -
J: TRBJ2-7
size: -

DNA: TGTGCCAGCAGTAACCCCAGACGGGGGACAGATACGCAGTATTTT
CDR3: CASSNPRRGTDTQYF
V: TRBV6-5
length: 15
D: -
J: TRBJ2-3
size: -

DNA: TGCGCCAGCAGCTTGGACAGATTCACAGATACGCAGTATTTT
CDR3: CASSLDRFTDTQYF
V: TRBV5-1
length: 14
D: -
J: TRBJ2-3
size: -

DNA: TGTGCCATCACTGGACTGATGAGCTCTGGGGCCAACGTCCTGACTTTC
CDR3: CAITGLMSSGANVLTF
V: TRBV10-3
length: 16
D: -
J: TRBJ2-6
size: -

DNA: TGTGCCAGCAGCTTCAACACTGAAGCTTTCTTT
CDR3: CASSFNTEAFF
V: TRBV13
length: 11
D: -
J: TRBJ1-1
size: -

DNA: TGTGCCAGCAGTGAAGGAACGGTTGCTTTCTTT
CDR3: CASSEGTVAFF
V: TRBV2
length: 11
D: -
J: TRBJ1-1
size: -

DNA: TGTGCCAGCAGCTCGGGACCGCAAAACATTCAGTACTTC
CDR3: CASSSGPQNIQYF
V: TRBV7-3
length: 13
D: -
J: TRBJ2-4
size: -

DNA: TGTGCCAGCATGGCCAGGGGCGGTGAAAAACTGTTTTTT
CDR3: CASMARGGEKLFF
V: TRBV27
length: 13
D: -
J: TRBJ1-4
size: once

DNA: TGTGCCAGTCATGGGCTTTCCTACGAGCAGTACTTC
CDR3: CASHGLSYEQYF
V: TRBV5-5
length: 12
D: -
J: TRBJ2-7
size: -

DNA: TGTGCCAGCGAACATGTTCCGTTCTTC
CDR3: CASEHVPFF
V: TRBV21-1
length: 9
D: -
J: TRBJ2-1
size: -

DNA: TGTGCCAGCAGTTTAGGGACGGCACTAGCCAAAAACATTCAGTACTTC
CDR3: CASSLGTALAKNIQYF
V: TRBV28
length: 16
D: -
J: TRBJ2-4
size: -

DNA: TGTGCCAGCAGCTTGTCGGATGCCACTGAAGCTTTCTTT
CDR3: CASSLSDATEAFF
V: TRBV5-6
length: 13
D: -
J: TRBJ1-1
size: -

DNA: TGTGCCAGCTCACCAGATGGGAGCACAGATACGCAGTATTTT
CDR3: CASSPDGSTDTQYF
V: TRBV18
length: 14
D: -
J: TRBJ2-3
size: -

DNA: TGTGCCAGCAGCCAAGGGGAGCTGTTTTTT
CDR3: CASSQGELFF
V: TRBV4-2
length: 10
D: -
J: TRBJ2-2
size: -

DNA: TGTGCCAGCAGCTCGGACCGAAAGGCTCACGACGAGCAGTACTTC
CDR3: CASSSDRKAHDEQYF
V: TRBV7-9
length: 15
D: -
J: TRBJ2-7
size: few

DNA: TGTGCCAGCAGCAACCCCCGGGACTCCCAAGAGACCCAGTACTTC
CDR3: CASSNPRDSQETQYF
V: TRBV5-6
length: 15
D: -
J: TRBJ2-5
size: -

DNA: TGTGCCAGTAGTGTCAGCGGAGAGACCCAGTACTTC
CDR3: CASSVSGETQYF
V: TRBV19
length: 12
D: -
J: TRBJ2-5
size: -

DNA: TGTGCCAGCTCACCACGCGAGGGGCCTAACTATGGCTACACCTTC
CDR3: CASSPREGPNYGYTF
V: TRBV18
length: 15
D: -
J: TRBJ1-2
size: -

DNA: TGTGCCAGCAGTTACTCGGCATTAACCACGTCCTATGGCTACACCTTC
CDR3: CASSYSALTTSYGYTF
V: TRBV6-2/TRBV6-3
length: 16
D: -
J: TRBJ1-2
size: -

DNA: TGTGCCAGCAGTTTATCCCCCGATCAGCCCCAGCATTTT
CDR3: CASSLSPDQPQHF
V: TRBV27
length: 13
D: -
J: TRBJ1-5
size: -

DNA: TGTGCCAGCTCACCATCCAGCGAGACCCAGTACTTC
CDR3: CASSPSSETQYF
V: TRBV18
length: 12
D: -
J: TRBJ2-5
size: -

DNA: TGTGCCAGCAGCAACCTAGCGGCAGGCCTTTCCTACGAGCAGTACTTC
CDR3: CASSNLAAGLSYEQYF
V: TRBV11-2
length: 16
D: TRBD2
J: TRBJ2-7
size: -